This TCR beta chain stems from a study of blood T cells in healthy people across ages. Whole-study results and caveats: Estimates of total diversity, which came from one million sequenced T cells, were considered to be underestimates. Greater diversity and more naive CD4+ cells were seen in long-lived donors than in aged donors.

Between the trimmed V and J ends, which lost 0 bases and 6 bases, there was a span of 14 bases. Germline loops: CDR1 MGHRA, CDR2 YSYEKL. This CDR3 contains 16 residues. Combining a sample-barcoded 5' primer with a J-beta primer mix, a second PCR ran for roughly 6 to 11 cycles. A minimum of 3 million CDR3-containing paired-end reads was obtained for each sample. TCRdb reprocessed the 5' RACE reads via MiXCR and lists one record per CDR3 protein. The repertoire includes roughly 1,100,000 distinct CDR3 sequences, approximately 25% of them detected once, and 0.65% to 0.95% sits in the top ten. On this clonotype: The antigen is undetermined.

These data were also filed under a second study, of T cells of mothers and their children. That report notes: In related and unrelated pairs alike, thymic selection shapes TCR recombination output, with inherited differences minor.

Sequenced input: blood. The sequence was collected from a girl aged 2 to 10 in good health. The chain has TRBV4-1 and TRBJ1-4; no clear D. DNA of the CDR3: TGCGCCAGCAGCCAAGATAGTACCCTGGACGATGAAAAACTGTTTTTT. It specifies CASSQDSTLDDEKLFF.